A single sample is the source of the 15 T cell receptor beta chains below, sequenced in a study of cytomegalovirus exposure and HLA in healthy donors. The PCR contained 60 Vbeta and 13 Jbeta primers. The repertoire was sequenced with immunoSEQ multiplex PCR; TCRdb's copy has only in-frame clones and lacks some. The sample shows over 200,000 clones, around 80% of them seen only once. Sample: PBMCs. The receptors here all came from a man aged 40-49 years in good health and CMV-seropositive.

The V gene is TRBV10-2, the J gene TRBJ2-7; 7 nucleotides agree with TRBD1. The CDR3 has 15 residues. After removal of 6 bases from V and 1 base from J, the junction contained 9 bases not matched to a gene. Germline V gene sequence: CDR1 WSHSY, CDR2 SAAADI. The CDR3 nucleotides read TGCGCCAGCAGCGAGGGACAGCCGTCTTCCTACGAGCAGTACTTC. This translates into CASSEGQPSSYEQYF.

A note on this clone: One end of the junction fails to match germline, which may point to a read error. J is TRBJ2-5 and V is TRBV7-7; 7 nucleotides align to TRBD1. The CDR3 runs 14 residues. Germline CDR1 SSHAT, CDR2 FNYEAQ (reference sequence). The CDR3 DNA is TGTGCTAGCAGCTCTGACAGGGACCGGGGGACCCAGTACTTC. Translation: CASSSDRDRGTQYF. The full variable domain, with the rest looked up from reference TRBV7-7 and TRBJ2-5, is GAGVSQSPRYKVTKRGQDVTLRCDPISSHATLYWYQQALGQGPEFLTYFNYEAQPDKSGLPSDRFSAERPEGSISTLTIQRTEQRDSAMYRCASSSDRDRGTQYFGPGTRLLVL.

The chain employs TRBV11-3 and TRBJ2-1; 9 bases match TRBD2. Looked up from germline, CDR1 is SGHNT and CDR2 is YENEEA. This CDR3 region has 16 residues. J lost 0 bases, V lost 1 base, and 1 base had no gene match. The CDR3 region has the DNA TGTGCCAGCAGCTTAGCTAGCGGGAACTCCTACAATGAGCAGTTCTTC. Protein sequence: CASSLASGNSYNEQFF. Variable domain in full (rest from reference TRBV11-3 and TRBJ2-1): EAGVVQSPRYKIIEKKQPVAFWCNPISGHNTLYWYLQNLGQGPELLIRYENEEAVDDSQLPKDRFSAERLKGVDSTLKIQPAELGDSAVYLCASSLASGNSYNEQFFGPGTRLTVL.

CDR3 DNA: TGTGCCAGCAGTTATCGACAGAGCACAGATACGCAGTATTTT. Amino acid sequence: CASSYRQSTDTQYF. V and J are TRBV6-5 and TRBJ2-3, with a possible D match to TRBD1 (5 bases). Germline V gene sequence: CDR1 MNHEY, CDR2 SVGAGI. The CDR3 length is 14 residues. V lost 3 bases to trimming and J lost 0 bases, with 7 bases between them.

This chain uses TRBV6-6 with TRBJ2-7; the match to TRBD2 covers 11 bases. V dropped 2 bases and J dropped 2; count of bases not matched to a gene: 2. The CDR3 is 15 residues long. CDR1 MNHNY and CDR2 SVGAGI come from the germline V gene (reference sequence). DNA for the CDR3: TGTGCCAGCAGTTACGGGACTAGCGGACCCTACGAGCAGTACTTC. The encoded protein is CASSYGTSGPYEQYF.

The chain uses TRBV5-4 and TRBJ1-4, with 7 bases lining up with TRBD1. This CDR3 is built from 14 residues. The V gene end was trimmed by 2 bases and the J gene end by 8 bases; junction bases not matched to a gene: 6. Germline values: CDR1 SGHNT, CDR2 YYREEE (reference sequence). This CDR3 is CASSFTGAAEKLFF. DNA of the CDR3: TGTGCCAGCAGCTTCACAGGGGCGGCGGAAAAACTGTTTTTT.

The V and J genes are TRBV6-4 and TRBJ2-5; 12 bases align to TRBD2. CDR3 length: 15 amino acids. Germline V gene sequence: CDR1 MRHNA, CDR2 SNTAGT. V shed 8 bases, J shed 7 bases, and the junction held 11 bases outside the gene matches. CDR3 region: CASPGLAGSWGTQYF. The CDR3 DNA sequence: TGTGCCAGCCCCGGACTAGCGGGGAGTTGGGGGACCCAGTACTTC.

Remarks on this clone: Other DNA sequences in this specimen translate into the identical CDR3. The CDR3 reads CASSSVETQYF. The CDR3, as DNA: TGTGCCAGCAGTTCGGTTGAGACCCAGTACTTC. The gene calls are TRBV7-8 and TRBJ2-5; D not resolved. V was shortened by 6 bases and J by 5 bases, with 7 bases between the two germline ends. Per germline, CDR1 SGHVS and CDR2 FQNEAQ. The CDR3 totals 11 residues.

Regarding this clone: At the DNA level, this CDR3 is encoded by other sequences in the same sample as well. The chain employs TRBV5-1 and TRBJ2-5; 10 bases agree with TRBD2. Germline-derived CDR1 and CDR2 are SGHRS and YFSETQ. Unmatched junction bases numbered 2, after V lost 4 bases and J lost 2 bases. CDR3 length: 14 amino acids. The CDR3: CASSRTSGQETQYF. The CDR3 DNA is TGCGCCAGCAGCCGGACTAGCGGACAAGAGACCCAGTACTTC.

The chain links TRBV1 to TRBJ1-1; the DNA was not compared with TRBD1, the D call given in the table. TRBV1 is a pseudogene. This CDR3 is built from 17 residues. The CDR3 bases are TGCACCAGCAGCCAAGGGAAGGGGGACGACATGAACACTGAAGCTTTCTTT. It specifies CTSSQGKGDDMNTEAFF.

V and J are TRBV25-1 and TRBJ2-5, with unresolved D. Trimming shortened V by 1 base and J by 0 bases, and 12 bases separated the two germline ends. Germline V CDR1 and CDR2: MGHDK, SYGVNS. The CDR3 is 16 residues long. In DNA form, the CDR3 reads TGTGCCAGCAGTGAATTGGCCAATTGGTACCAAGAGACCCAGTACTTC. This encodes CASSELANWYQETQYF. The full variable domain, in which reference TRBV25-1 and TRBJ2-5 provide the parts outside the CDR3, is EADIYQTPRYLVIGTGKKITLECSQTMGHDKMYWYQQDPGMELHLIHYSYGVNSTEKGDLSSESTVSRIRTEHFPLTLESARPSHTSQYLCASSELANWYQETQYFGPGTRLLVL.

This clone was picked up one time. This chain uses TRBV18 with TRBJ2-1; D unclear. The CDR3 covers 13 residues. The germline V gene has CDR1 KGHSH and CDR2 LQKENI. V lost 5 bases and J 2 bases, leaving 7 bases between the germline ends. CDR3 region: CASSKDTYNEQFF. CDR3 DNA sequence: TGTGCCAGCTCAAAAGACACCTACAATGAGCAGTTCTTC.

Here the CDR3 reads CAISVATGNTIYF. CDR3 nucleotide sequence: TGTGCCATCAGTGTGGCAACTGGAAACACCATATATTTT. This chain joins TRBV10-3 and TRBJ1-3, with D uncertain. V shed 4 bases and J shed 2 bases, with 6 bases lying between them. The CDR3 totals 13 residues. CDR1 ENHRY and CDR2 SYGVKD come from the germline V gene.

The chain employs TRBV29-1 and TRBJ2-2; TRBD1 aligns across 8 bases. The ends lost 7 bases at V and 6 bases at J; junction bases unmatched: 10. CDR3 length: 14 residues. From germline, CDR1 is SQVTM and CDR2 ANQGSEA. Here the CDR3 reads CSARTGSVSGELFF. DNA of the CDR3: TGCAGCGCCAGGACAGGGTCCGTCTCCGGGGAGCTGTTTTTT.

V usage is TRBV29-1 and J usage is TRBJ1-2, with 7 bases that match TRBD1. Germline CDR1 SQVTM, CDR2 ANQGSEA. J gave up 2 bases and V 4 bases, and 7 bases lay outside the gene matches. CDR3 length: 14 residues. CDR3 coding DNA: TGCAGCGTTGGCCCAGGGGGGCAAAACTATGGCTACACCTTC. Its translation is CSVGPGGQNYGYTF.